The clone carrying this TCR beta chain was seen a few times. The antigen remains undetermined. This entry comes from a study of long-term antiretroviral therapy in people with HIV. General observations from the study: Dating from about 2004 to 2017, the blood was possibly obtained under older ART regimens.

Per the germline V gene, CDR1 is LGHNA and CDR2 is YNFKEQ. The length of the CDR3 is 16 residues. Trimming pared 0 bases from V and 4 bases from J, leaving 13 bases between. Treatment locations for all participants with HIV were in the United States. Assay version v3.0 of immunoSEQ was used, and it was run at survey level. Sequencing was directed toward 40,000-50,000 T-cell genomes in each sample. Profiled with immunoSEQ multiplex PCR; TCRdb holds only in-frame clones, not every one. Among around 29,000 clones listed, about 85% were seen once. The material was unsorted PBMCs, obtained 1.1 years after starting antiretroviral therapy. The chain joins TRBV4-2 to TRBJ1-5, with a possible D match to TRBD1 (5 bases). The origin of this receptor is a young man with HIV. CDR3: CASSQDHGAGNQPQHF. DNA for the CDR3: TGTGCCAGCAGCCAAGATCATGGGGCGGGGAATCAGCCCCAGCATTTT.